Listed here are 26 T cell receptor beta chains from one sample, sequenced in a study of blood T cell repertoires in COVID-19 (dated by TCRdb to 2018 to 2021). The method was the immunoSEQ multiplex PCR assay. TCRdb took over this immuneACCESS table, retaining in-frame rearrangements with V and J assigned. Such tables are incomplete; in checked studies, under half of the missing clones stem from an unresolved V gene, and the remainder is unexplained. Within this sample are almost 200,000 clones, with 70% to 80% of them counted one time only. The biggest ten clones account for less than 7% of the sample. The sample was peripheral blood. These receptors all stem from a woman in her thirties or forties with COVID-19, enrolled during active disease.

The chain uses TRBV5-8 and TRBJ2-1; D not resolved. The germline V gene has CDR1 SGHTS and CDR2 YDEGEE. V was cut by 1 base and J by 8 bases, with 7 bases left in between. The CDR3 covers 12 residues. The CDR3 DNA reads TGTGCCAGCAGCTTGCTGGGCGATGAGCAGTTCTTC. Translated, it gives CASSLLGDEQFF. Using reference TRBV5-8 and TRBJ2-1 for the parts outside the CDR3, the full variable domain is EAGVTQSPTHLIKTRGQQATLRCSPISGHTSVYWYQQALGLGLQFLLWYDEGEERNRGNFPPRFSGRQFPNYSSELNVNALELEDSALYLCASSLLGDEQFFGPGTRLTVL.

The gene calls are TRBV19 and TRBJ1-5, with D possibly being TRBD1 (5 bases). Deletions cut 5 bases from V and 6 bases from J, with 17 bases between. The CDR3 runs to 15 residues. Per the germline V gene, CDR1 is LNHDA and CDR2 is SQIVND (reference sequence). CDR3 DNA sequence: TGTGCCAGTAGTTCATTTAGGGGCGAAGGTCAGCCCCAGCATTTT. Translating it yields CASSSFRGEGQPQHF. Together with reference TRBV19 and TRBJ1-5, the CDR3 gives the full variable domain: DGGITQSPKYLFRKEGQNVTLSCEQNLNHDAMYWYRQDPGQGLRLIYYSQIVNDFQKGDIAEGYSVSREKKESFPLTVTSAQKNPTAFYLCASSSFRGEGQPQHFGDGTRLSIL.

The genes are TRBV5-1 and TRBJ1-1, with D perhaps TRBD1 (5 bases). Germline V lookup: CDR1 SGHRS, CDR2 YFSETQ. V lost 4 bases, J lost 4 bases, and 23 bases lay in between. CDR3 length: 17 amino acids. Here the CDR3 reads CASSLEAGGVGVTEAFF. The CDR3 DNA follows: TGCGCCAGCAGCCTGGAGGCAGGAGGGGTCGGGGTCACTGAAGCTTTCTTT. Filled out from reference TRBV5-1 and TRBJ1-1, the complete variable domain reads KAGVTQTPRYLIKTRGQQVTLSCSPISGHRSVSWYQQTPGQGLQFLFEYFSETQRNKGNFPGRFSGRQFSNSRSEMNVSTLELGDSALYLCASSLEAGGVGVTEAFFGQGTRLTVV.

The chain joins TRBV5-6 to TRBJ1-5; 8 bases map to TRBD1. The ends lost 4 bases at V and 4 bases at J; junction bases unmatched: 10. The germline V gene has CDR1 SGHDT and CDR2 YYEEEE. The CDR3 contains 16 residues. The CDR3 nucleotides read TGTGCCAGCAGCGCTGGACAGGGCGTGAAAAATCAGCCCCAGCATTTT. Residues: CASSAGQGVKNQPQHF.

The chain uses TRBV2 and TRBJ2-5; TRBD1 is a possible D gene (5 bases). CDR1 SNHLY and CDR2 FYNNEI come from the germline V gene. Trimming cost V 8 bases and J 5 bases, with 24 bases left between them. The CDR3 sequence is 16 residues long. CDR3: CASAGATRVAGETQYF. CDR3 DNA sequence: TGTGCCAGCGCTGGGGCGACAAGGGTGGCAGGGGAGACCCAGTACTTC.

J is TRBJ1-1 and V is TRBV7-7; the match to TRBD1 covers 9 bases. Germline V gene sequence: CDR1 SSHAT, CDR2 FNYEAQ (reference sequence). The V segment lost 5 bases and the J segment 1 base; nucleotides outside the gene matches: 5. The length of the CDR3 is 15 residues. CDR3 in amino acids: CASSAGTGPNTEAFF. CDR3 bases: TGTGCCAGCAGCGCCGGGACAGGGCCGAACACTGAAGCTTTCTTT.

The chain carries TRBV6-1 and TRBJ2-6, with 10 bases that match TRBD2. The V gene's germline CDR1 is MNHNS and CDR2 SASEGT. The J segment lost 0 bases and the V segment lost 4 bases, leaving 3 bases of the junction unmatched. The length of the CDR3 is 17 residues. CDR3: CASSVRLAGSGANVLTF. CDR3 coding DNA: TGTGCCAGCAGTGTTCGACTAGCGGGCTCTGGGGCCAACGTCCTGACTTTC.

This clone was seen a single time. J is TRBJ1-4 and V is TRBV5-6; D unresolved. Trimming took off 3 bases at V and 7 bases at J, with 10 bases between the two ends. The CDR3 runs 13 residues. Germline CDR1 is SGHDT and CDR2 is YYEEEE. The DNA of the CDR3 is TGTGCCAGCAGCTCTTTCGGGGTTGAAAAACTGTTTTTT. This sequence encodes CASSSFGVEKLFF.

The gene calls are TRBV10-3 and TRBJ2-7, with a weak D call TRBD1 (5 bases). The CDR3 runs to 16 residues. The V end lost 2 bases, the J end lost 2 bases, and 16 bases lay between the germline ends. From germline, CDR1 is ENHRY and CDR2 SYGVKD. Here the CDR3 reads CAISEPSLGHPYEQYF. For the CDR3, the DNA is TGTGCCATCAGTGAGCCTTCTCTCGGACACCCCTACGAGCAGTACTTC.

The chain has TRBV18 and TRBJ1-6, with TRBD1 identical over 7 bases. V dropped 1 base and J dropped 8; count of bases not matched to a gene: 11. The length of the CDR3 is 17 residues. Germline CDR1 KGHSH, CDR2 LQKENI. CDR3 sequence (DNA): TGTGCCAGCTCACCACGTACAGGGGATGTTGGAGATTCACCCCTCCACTTT. This sequence encodes CASSPRTGDVGDSPLHF.

The DNA of the CDR3 is TGTGCCAGCAGCCCGACCGGACAGGTCCAAGAGACCCAGTACTTC. This translates into CASSPTGQVQETQYF. This rearrangement joins TRBV5-8 to TRBJ2-5; 7 bases are shared with TRBD1. This CDR3 has 15 amino acids. Looked up from germline, CDR1 is SGHTS and CDR2 is YDEGEE. With V trimmed by 4 bases and J by 1 base, 7 bases remained unmatched.

The table lists this clone with a count of one. The rearrangement links TRBV15 to TRBJ2-4; D is perhaps TRBD2 (5 bases). Germline V gene data show CDR1 as LNHNV and CDR2 as YYDKDF (reference sequence). The CDR3 spans 20 residues. V shed 2 bases and J shed 1 base, with 24 bases lying between them. The CDR3 DNA reads TGTGCCACCAGCAGATCCCCTAGCAGGAGTGGGTTGGGCGCCAAAAACATTCAGTACTTC. It translates to CATSRSPSRSGLGAKNIQYF.

The rearrangement joins TRBV20-1 to TRBJ2-5; 11 bases line up with TRBD2. The V and J ends lost 3 bases and 5 bases, in that order; junction bases with no gene match: 11. The germline V gene encodes CDR1 DFQATT and CDR2 SNEGSKA (reference sequence). The CDR3 has 16 amino acids. The DNA of the CDR3 is TGCAGTGCTAGTGCTTCGACGGGACTAGCGGCCGAGACCCAGTACTTC. This translates into CSASASTGLAAETQYF.

The rearrangement joins TRBV7-9 to TRBJ1-3; 9 bases map to TRBD1. V shed 3 bases, J shed 0 bases, and the junction held 0 bases outside the gene matches. The CDR3 is made up of 15 amino acids. The germline V gene encodes CDR1 SEHNR and CDR2 FQNEAQ (reference sequence). The CDR3 DNA is TGTGCCAGCAGCTTGGGACAGGGCTCTGGAAACACCATATATTTT. Amino acid sequence: CASSLGQGSGNTIYF.

This rearrangement joins TRBV19 to TRBJ1-2; D is ambiguous. Trimming removed 5 bases at V and 12 bases at J, with 16 bases between. Germline-derived CDR1 and CDR2 are LNHDA and SQIVND (reference sequence). The CDR3 extends over 12 amino acids. The CDR3 is CASSRAAAADTF. The CDR3 bases are TGTGCCAGTAGTCGAGCCGCGGCGGCTGACACCTTC.

This clone showed up just once. The rearrangement uses TRBV19 and TRBJ2-7; TRBD2 agrees at 11 bases. The CDR3 has 15 amino acids. Germline CDR1 LNHDA, CDR2 SQIVND (reference sequence). Trimming at V came to 6 bases and at J to 3 bases, leaving 7 bases not matched to a gene. The CDR3 nucleotides read TGTGCCAGTAGCCCTACTAGCGGGAGTTACTACGAGCAGTACTTC. It encodes CASSPTSGSYYEQYF.

This sequence joins TRBV5-4 and TRBJ1-3, with unresolved D. The CDR3 spans 14 residues. Germline CDR1 reads SGHNT; CDR2 reads YYREEE (reference sequence). The CDR3 region is CALRRGGSGNTIYF. In nucleotides, the CDR3 is TGTGCGCTGAGGAGAGGCGGCTCTGGAAACACCATATATTTT.

Only a few counts were recorded for this clone. The V and J genes are TRBV24-1 and TRBJ1-5; TRBD1 matches 11 bases. From germline, CDR1 is KGHDR and CDR2 SFDVKD. The ends lost 4 bases at V and 7 bases at J; junction bases unmatched: 5. The CDR3 spans 15 residues. CDR3 DNA: TGTGCCACCAGTGAAGGGGACAGGGGGAGGCAGCCCCAGCATTTT. Its protein product is CATSEGDRGRQPQHF.

This clone was found a few times. This rearrangement joins TRBV5-4 to TRBJ2-2; 9 bases are a match to TRBD2. Germline CDR1 reads SGHNT; CDR2 reads YYREEE (reference sequence). CDR3 length: 15 residues. J was trimmed by 8 bases and V by 2 bases; bases with no gene match: 7. The CDR3 nucleotides are TGTGCCAGCAGCTTCGGCGGGAGGGTAATGGGGGAGCTGTTTTTT. This gives the protein CASSFGGRVMGELFF.

The chain is built from TRBV6-6 and TRBJ2-7; no reliable D call. Trimming left V 1 base short and J 5 bases short, with 18 bases between. The CDR3 runs to 16 residues. CDR1 MNHNY and CDR2 SVGAGI come from the germline V gene (reference sequence). In nucleotides, the CDR3 is TGTGCCAGCAGTTACTTTACGTCCAAAACTGCGAACGAGCAGTACTTC. Protein: CASSYFTSKTANEQYF.

V and J are TRBV9 and TRBJ2-5; 11 positions match TRBD2. The germline gives CDR1 SGDLS, CDR2 YYNGEE. CDR3 length: 16 amino acids. V shed 2 bases, J shed 4 bases, and the junction held 7 bases outside the gene matches. The CDR3 DNA is TGTGCCAGCAGCGTGGCCCTAGCGGGGGGTTCAGAGACCCAGTACTTC. This gives the protein CASSVALAGGSETQYF. Using reference TRBV9 and TRBJ2-5 for the parts outside the CDR3, the full variable domain is DSGVTQTPKHLITATGQRVTLRCSPRSGDLSVYWYQQSLDQGLQFLIQYYNGEERAKGNILERFSAQQFPDLHSELNLSSLELGDSALYFCASSVALAGGSETQYFGPGTRLLVL.

V and J are TRBV9 and TRBJ1-2; D not resolved. This CDR3 contains 15 residues. CDR1 and CDR2 (germline): SGDLS, YYNGEE. V was clipped by 0 bases and J by 4 bases, with 13 bases between them. The CDR3 region is CASSVVESGRYGYTF. The CDR3 DNA reads TGTGCCAGCAGCGTAGTTGAGTCCGGTCGCTATGGCTACACCTTC.

CDR3 DNA sequence: TGTGCCAGCAGCCCGGGGGGGTTAATCACAGATACGCAGTATTTT. It codes for CASSPGGLITDTQYF. This chain links TRBV7-2 with TRBJ2-3; 8 bases line up with TRBD2. Germline V gene data show CDR1 as SGHTA and CDR2 as FQGNSA. The length of the CDR3 is 15 residues. V gave up 5 bases and J gave up 2 bases; unmatched junction bases: 6.

The chain employs TRBV9 and TRBJ1-1, with 11 bases identical to TRBD1. CDR3 length: 19 residues. Germline trimming cut 3 bases from V and 5 bases from J; bases unmatched to any gene: 18. Per the germline V gene, CDR1 is SGDLS and CDR2 is YYNGEE. The CDR3 here is CASSGLRDRGGYAKTEAFF. CDR3 DNA sequence: TGTGCCAGCAGCGGGCTCCGGGACAGGGGGGGTTATGCGAAAACTGAAGCTTTCTTT.

The rearrangement uses TRBV7-9 and TRBJ1-1; D gene ambiguous. Trimming took off 5 bases at V and 4 bases at J, with 17 bases between the two ends. The CDR3 loop spans 15 amino acids. Germline CDR1 SEHNR, CDR2 FQNEAQ (reference sequence). The CDR3 coding sequence is TGTGCCAGCAGCCCCCCGGGTAATTCGGTCACTGAAGCTTTCTTT. Translated, it gives CASSPPGNSVTEAFF.

The V gene is TRBV5-4, the J gene TRBJ2-3, with 8 bases fitting TRBD1. CDR1 is SGHNT, CDR2 YYREEE, per germline (reference sequence). This CDR3 has 15 residues. V gave up 3 bases and J gave up 3 bases; unmatched junction bases: 6. In DNA, the CDR3 is TGTGCCAGCAGCTCGCCCGGACAGGGTACAGATACGCAGTATTTT. This codes for CASSSPGQGTDTQYF.